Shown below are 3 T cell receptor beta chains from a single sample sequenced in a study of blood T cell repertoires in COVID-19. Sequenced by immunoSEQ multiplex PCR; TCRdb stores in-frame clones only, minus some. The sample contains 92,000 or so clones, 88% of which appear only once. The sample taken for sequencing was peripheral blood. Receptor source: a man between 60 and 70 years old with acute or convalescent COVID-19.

The CDR3 DNA follows: TGTGCCACCAGTGCTAGCTCAAGAATATTCACAGATACGCAGTATTTT. Protein sequence: CATSASSRIFTDTQYF. The chain has TRBV24-1 and TRBJ2-3; D possibly corresponds to TRBD2 (5 bases). The ends were cut back, 5 bases at V and 2 bases at J, with 16 bases in the middle. Germline CDR1 is KGHDR and CDR2 is SFDVKD. The CDR3 covers 16 residues.

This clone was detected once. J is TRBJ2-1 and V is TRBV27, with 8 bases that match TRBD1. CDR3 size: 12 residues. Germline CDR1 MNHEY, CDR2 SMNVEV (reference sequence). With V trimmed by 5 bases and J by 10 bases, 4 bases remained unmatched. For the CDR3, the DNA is TGTGCCAGCAGTCTCTGGACAGGGGAGCAGTTCTTC. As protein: CASSLWTGEQFF.

The CDR3 DNA sequence: TGCGCCAGCCGATATCGGACTGGCGACACCGGGGAGCTGTTTTTT. This sequence encodes CASRYRTGDTGELFF. The chain has TRBV5-1 and TRBJ2-2; the D gene is possibly TRBD2 (5 bases). Germline V gene data show CDR1 as SGHRS and CDR2 as YFSETQ. This CDR3 comprises 15 residues. Trimming shortened V by 7 bases and J by 3 bases, and 16 bases separated the two germline ends.